A single sample gave rise to the 25 T cell receptor beta chains below, sequenced in a study of CD8+ T cells in alopecia areata. Extracted RNA was reverse transcribed into cDNA, the sequencing template. Clones were sequenced by immunoSEQ multiplex PCR, and TCRdb holds only the in-frame ones, with some missing. The sample holds about 97,000 clones, 35% to 45% seen once. Sequencing used CD4+ T cells sorted from blood. These receptors originate from a human donor with alopecia areata.

This clone has a handful of counts. The chain combines TRBV23-1 with TRBJ1-1; D gene uncertain. TRBV23-1 is marked as an open reading frame, function uncertain. The CDR3 contains 11 residues. Trimming removed 3 bases at V and 7 bases at J, with 6 bases between. This CDR3 is CASSQFIEAFF. CDR3 bases: TGCGCCAGCAGTCAGTTTATTGAAGCTTTCTTT.

This clone was counted only a few times. V gene TRBV15 combines with J gene TRBJ2-5; D is possibly TRBD2 (5 bases). V was shortened by 2 bases and J by 5 bases, with 21 bases between the two germline ends. Germline values: CDR1 LNHNV, CDR2 YYDKDF (reference sequence). This CDR3 contains 17 residues. The DNA for the CDR3 is TGTGCCACCAGCAGAAAGCTCGCGGACTCTCCTCTCGAGACCCAGTACTTC. Its protein is CATSRKLADSPLETQYF.

This clone has just a few counts. This chain uses TRBV29-1 with TRBJ2-2, with D possibly matching TRBD1 (6 bases). V was clipped by 7 bases and J by 5 bases, with 14 bases between them. This CDR3 region has 13 residues. Germline CDR1 reads SQVTM; CDR2 reads ANQGSEA. This CDR3 reads CSGNRGGTGELFF. The CDR3, as DNA: TGCAGCGGAAACCGAGGGGGAACCGGGGAGCTGTTTTTT.

This clone was observed a few times. V is TRBV7-2 and J is TRBJ1-2; D might be TRBD1 (6 bases). The ends were cut back, 1 base at V and 4 bases at J, with 13 bases in the middle. Germline assignment: CDR1 SGHTA and CDR2 FQGNSA. This CDR3 is built from 15 residues. CDR3: CASSLVNRAVYGYTF. The CDR3 bases are TGTGCCAGCAGCTTAGTGAACAGGGCCGTCTATGGCTACACCTTC.

This clone turned up a few times. The rearrangement links TRBV7-9 to TRBJ1-1; D call uncertain. The CDR3 totals 14 residues. Per the germline V gene, CDR1 is SEHNR and CDR2 is FQNEAQ (reference sequence). The germline V and J ends were trimmed by 5 bases and 10 bases, with 20 bases remaining between them. The CDR3 coding sequence is TGTGCCAGCAGCCTGGCCACTGGCGGGGTATCAGCTTTCTTT. Amino acid sequence: CASSLATGGVSAFF.

There are a few counts of this clone. The chain recombines TRBV5-1 with TRBJ1-1; weak D call: TRBD1 (5 bases). V was pared by 3 bases and J by 1 base, with 13 bases between. Germline CDR1 reads SGHRS; CDR2 reads YFSETQ. The CDR3 spans 15 residues. The CDR3: CASSSGTIGNTEAFF. The DNA for the CDR3 is TGCGCCAGCAGCTCCGGGACGATAGGGAACACTGAAGCTTTCTTT.

This chain links TRBV6-5 with TRBJ2-5; D may be TRBD1 (5 bases). The germline CDR1 and CDR2 sequences are MNHEY and SVGAGI. Between the trimmed V and J ends, which lost 6 bases and 0 bases, there was a span of 11 bases. The CDR3 contains 14 residues. DNA for the CDR3: TGTGCCAGCAGGGACCGACAGAACCAAGAGACCCAGTACTTC. It specifies CASRDRQNQETQYF.

This rearrangement joins TRBV7-2 to TRBJ2-5; 7 bases match TRBD1. The CDR3 has 14 residues. V gave up 4 bases and J gave up 3 bases; unmatched junction bases: 5. Germline V gene lookup returns CDR1 SGHTA and CDR2 FQGNSA. DNA of the CDR3: TGTGCCAGCAGCTCGAGGACAGGAAAAGAGACCCAGTACTTC. This translates into CASSSRTGKETQYF.

This clone was seen more than once but under ten times. V gene TRBV29-1 combines with J gene TRBJ2-3; possible D gene TRBD2, 6 bases. Trimming left V 6 bases short and J 2 bases short, with 12 bases between. The germline V gene encodes CDR1 SQVTM and CDR2 ANQGSEA. The CDR3 is made up of 13 amino acids. CDR3 loop: CSVRTTATDTQYF. CDR3 bases: TGCAGCGTGCGGACTACTGCCACAGATACGCAGTATTTT.

This sequence joins TRBV6-5 and TRBJ2-7; 7 bases align to TRBD1. V was clipped by 5 bases and J by 1 base; unmatched bases: 8. The CDR3 spans 15 residues. Per germline, CDR1 MNHEY and CDR2 SVGAGI. The CDR3 sequence: CASSRRDRVSYEQYF. CDR3 bases: TGTGCCAGCAGTAGACGCGACAGGGTTTCCTACGAGCAGTACTTC.

The gene calls are TRBV7-3 and TRBJ2-5; the D is unclear. Germline CDR1 SGHTA, CDR2 FQGTGA. This CDR3 is built from 13 residues. Between the trimmed V and J ends, which lost 1 base and 1 base, there was a span of 4 bases. CDR3 coding DNA: TGTGCCAGCAGCTTAAGCATCCAAGAGACCCAGTACTTC. It encodes CASSLSIQETQYF.

The chain has TRBV28 and TRBJ1-2; D unresolved. The CDR3 sequence is 12 residues long. Trimming took 6 bases from V and 2 from J, leaving 7 bases between them. Germline CDR1 reads MDHEN; CDR2 reads SYDVKM. The CDR3 sequence is CASRTGNYGYTF. The CDR3 nucleotides read TGTGCCAGCAGGACGGGGAACTATGGCTACACCTTC.

The CDR3 nucleotides read TGTGCCTGGAGCCCGGACAGGGGGAATGAAAAACTGTTTTTT. It encodes CAWSPDRGNEKLFF. The chain employs TRBV30 and TRBJ1-4; 10 nucleotides line up with TRBD1. This CDR3 region has 14 residues. Germline lookup yields CDR1 GTSNPN and CDR2 SVGIG (reference sequence). With V trimmed by 3 bases and J by 5 bases, 3 bases remained unmatched.

This clone turned up a few times. The chain recombines TRBV28 with TRBJ2-1; TRBD2 agrees at 9 bases. CDR3 length equals 13 residues. Germline assignment: CDR1 MDHEN and CDR2 SYDVKM. V shed 10 bases and J 7 bases; nucleotides not matched to a gene: 8. Here the CDR3 reads CATGTSLGNEQFF. The DNA of the CDR3 is TGTGCCACCGGGACTAGCCTAGGGAATGAGCAGTTCTTC.

The chain links TRBV30 to TRBJ1-2, with D hard to call. V lost 2 bases to trimming and J lost 5 bases, with 12 bases between them. Germline CDR1 reads GTSNPN; CDR2 reads SVGIG (reference sequence). There are 13 residues in the CDR3. DNA for the CDR3: TGTGCCTGGAGTCCCGGGGTTTTGTATGGCTACACCTTC. Residues: CAWSPGVLYGYTF.

The chain links TRBV5-1 to TRBJ1-1; 8 bases match TRBD1. There are 14 residues in the CDR3. V lost 4 bases and J lost 3; bases outside the gene matches: 5. Germline CDR1 and CDR2: SGHRS and YFSETQ. The CDR3 coding sequence is TGCGCCAGCAGCCTGGGACAGGACTACACTGAAGCTTTCTTT. Amino acids: CASSLGQDYTEAFF.

The chain uses TRBV30 and TRBJ2-1, with 8 positions matching TRBD2. The germline V gene has CDR1 GTSNPN and CDR2 SVGIG (reference sequence). This CDR3 has 18 amino acids. V lost 4 bases, J lost 0 bases, and 14 bases stayed unmatched. In DNA form, the CDR3 reads TGTGCCTGGACGAGGGGTCGACTAGCGATGAGCTCCTACAATGAGCAGTTCTTC. It translates to CAWTRGRLAMSSYNEQFF.

The chain links TRBV19 to TRBJ2-7; D is perhaps TRBD1 (6 bases). The V and J ends lost 4 bases and 5 bases respectively, with 15 bases between them. The CDR3 sequence is 14 residues long. Per germline, CDR1 LNHDA and CDR2 SQIVND (reference sequence). For the CDR3, the DNA is TGTGCCAGTAGTACCCGGGACACCCGTCACGAGCAGTACTTC. Amino acids: CASSTRDTRHEQYF.

V gene TRBV5-1 combines with J gene TRBJ2-5; 8 bases line up with TRBD2. The CDR3 is made up of 14 amino acids. Germline V gives CDR1 SGHRS, CDR2 YFSETQ. V lost 2 bases to trimming and J lost 4 bases; unmatched junction nucleotides: 4. This CDR3 is CASSLRSGGETQYF. The CDR3 DNA reads TGCGCCAGCAGCTTAAGAAGCGGGGGAGAGACCCAGTACTTC.

The chain links TRBV27 to TRBJ2-3; unclear D gene. V lost 6 bases and J lost 4, with 11 bases in between. Germline CDR1 and CDR2: MNHEY and SMNVEV (reference sequence). The length of the CDR3 is 13 residues. For the CDR3, the DNA is TGTGCCAGCAGCCTAAGCGCATCAGATACGCAGTATTTT. Translating it yields CASSLSASDTQYF.

This clone was recorded many times. This sequence joins TRBV2 and TRBJ1-2; D is unresolved. V lost 2 bases and J lost 1, with 5 bases in between. From germline, CDR1 is SNHLY and CDR2 FYNNEI. This CDR3 region has 13 residues. CDR3 residues: CASSEQSNYGYTF. The CDR3 DNA sequence: TGTGCCAGCAGTGAACAGAGTAACTATGGCTACACCTTC.

This clone was counted a single time. This chain connects TRBV7-3 to TRBJ1-2, with D hard to call. Germline lookup yields CDR1 SGHTA and CDR2 FQGTGA. Trimming removed 2 bases at V and 6 bases at J, with 10 bases between. The CDR3 extends over 13 amino acids. CDR3 region: CASSLEEGHGYTF. In DNA, the CDR3 is TGTGCCAGCAGCTTAGAGGAAGGGCATGGCTACACCTTC.

This chain uses TRBV18 with TRBJ1-2; 9 bases match TRBD1. Germline CDR1 reads KGHSH; CDR2 reads LQKENI. The CDR3 sequence is 15 residues long. V trimming: 5 bases; J trimming: 4 bases; junction bases outside the gene matches: 8. The CDR3 DNA sequence: TGTGCCAGCTCAGCCTGGGACAGGGTCCGCTATGGCTACACCTTC. It yields the protein CASSAWDRVRYGYTF.

V usage is TRBV18 and J usage is TRBJ2-7; 10 nucleotides align to TRBD1. The CDR3 covers 14 residues. With V trimmed by 3 bases and J by 4 bases, 3 bases remained unmatched. CDR1 and CDR2 from the germline V gene are KGHSH and LQKENI. In DNA, the CDR3 is TGTGCCAGCTCACCTGACAGGGGGCTTTACGAGCAGTACTTC. It translates to CASSPDRGLYEQYF.

The chain has TRBV2 and TRBJ2-3; D possibly corresponds to TRBD1 (5 bases). CDR1 SNHLY and CDR2 FYNNEI come from the germline V gene. CDR3 length: 15 residues. Trimming took off 10 bases at V and 2 bases at J, with 19 bases between the two ends. The CDR3 nucleotides are TGTGCCAAAGAACCCGGCCAGGGCGACACAGATACGCAGTATTTT. Its protein product is CAKEPGQGDTDTQYF.